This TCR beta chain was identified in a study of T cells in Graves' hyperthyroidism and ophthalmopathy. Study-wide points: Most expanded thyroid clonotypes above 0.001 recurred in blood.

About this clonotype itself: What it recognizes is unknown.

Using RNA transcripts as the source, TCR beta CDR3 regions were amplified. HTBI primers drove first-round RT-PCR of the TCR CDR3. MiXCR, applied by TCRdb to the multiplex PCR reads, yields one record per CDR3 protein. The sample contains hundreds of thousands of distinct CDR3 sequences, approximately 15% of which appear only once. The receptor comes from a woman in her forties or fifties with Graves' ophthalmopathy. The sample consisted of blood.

In nucleotides, the CDR3 is TGTGCCAGCAGTGAAGCGGGCATAGGGGGTTTGCGACTCAATGAGCAGTTCTTC. Translating it yields CASSEAGIGGLRLNEQFF. The chain recombines TRBV6-1 with TRBJ2-1; possibly TRBD1 for D (6 bases). V shed 0 bases and J shed 6 bases, with 21 bases lying between them. From germline, CDR1 is MNHNS and CDR2 SASEGT. The CDR3 runs to 18 residues.